This TCR beta chain was documented in a study of CD8 T cells in Susac syndrome. Germline V gene lookup returns CDR1 SGHNT and CDR2 YYREEE (reference sequence). The ends lost 0 bases at V and 7 bases at J; junction bases unmatched: 8. The length of the CDR3 is 16 residues. A quantity of about 0.45 to 1 ug RNA underwent reverse transcription using random hexamers. In TCRdb, the immunoSEQ multiplex PCR reads were re-called with MiXCR into one record per CDR3 protein. Of about 300,000 distinct CDR3 sequences detected, 89% appear once; the ten largest clones hold roughly 0.2%. This sequence joins TRBV5-4 and TRBJ2-1, with 9 bases matching TRBD1. Sequencing used CD8+ T cells from PBMCs. This receptor was identified in a human donor with multiple sclerosis. CDR3 in DNA: TGTGCCAGCAGCTTGGTGGGACAGGGAGTCGTTAATGAGCAGTTCTTC. Translation gives CASSLVGQGVVNEQFF.